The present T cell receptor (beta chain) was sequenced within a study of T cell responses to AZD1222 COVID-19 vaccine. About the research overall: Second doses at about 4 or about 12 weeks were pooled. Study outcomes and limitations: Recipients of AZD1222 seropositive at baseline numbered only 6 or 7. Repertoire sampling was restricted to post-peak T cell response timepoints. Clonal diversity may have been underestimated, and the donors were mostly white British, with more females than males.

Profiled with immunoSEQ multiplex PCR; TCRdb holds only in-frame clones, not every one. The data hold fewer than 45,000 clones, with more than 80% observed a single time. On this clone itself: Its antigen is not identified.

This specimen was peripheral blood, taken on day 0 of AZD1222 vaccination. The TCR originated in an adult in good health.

The CDR3 coding sequence is TGCGCCAGCAGCCACCCGACAGGGGGCGCGAACACCGGGGAGCTGTTTTTT. This sequence encodes CASSHPTGGANTGELFF. The rearrangement links TRBV4-1 to TRBJ2-2; 10 bases agree with TRBD1. Losses at the gene ends were 3 bases for V and 0 bases for J; bases not matched to a gene: 4. This CDR3 contains 17 residues. Germline loops: CDR1 MGHRA, CDR2 YSYEKL.